Listed below are T cell receptor beta chains from one sample, sequenced in a study of early T cells in non-severe SARS-CoV-2 infection. TCRdb re-derived calls from the 5' RACE reads in MiXCR, one entry per CDR3 protein. The sample consists of roughly 40,000 distinct CDR3 sequences, over 6% of them appearing once. Sequencing was performed on whole blood. These receptors all come from an adult who was a healthcare worker with PCR-confirmed SARS-CoV-2 infection or an uninfected control (not recorded which). CDR3s include the opening cysteine and the closing phenylalanine or tryptophan. Each record gives: V gene, J gene, D gene, clone size, CDR3 DNA, CDR3 protein. The D gene is left open where the match is weak. For some rows the clone size is stated as once, few or many, or as a class when expanded; others skip it.

>TRBV11-2|TRBJ2-2|TRBD1|few
TGTGCCAGCAGCGCACGGGACAGCTACACCGGGGAGCTGTTTTTT
CASSARDSYTGELFF
>TRBV4-1|TRBJ2-1|TRBD1|many
TGCGCCAGCAGCCAAGGGAGACAGGGGTACAATGAGCAGTTCTTC
CASSQGRQGYNEQFF
>TRBV14|TRBJ2-7|-|-
TGTGCCAGCAGCCACCCCCTCAGGGTATCGGGCGAGCAGTACTTC
CASSHPLRVSGEQYF
>TRBV18|TRBJ2-1|-|few
TGTGCCAGCTCACCGGCGCCCTCCTACAATGAGCAGTTCTTC
CASSPAPSYNEQFF
>TRBV18|TRBJ2-6|-|many
TGTGCCAGCTCACCGCGTGGGGGTTATGGCGTCACTGGGGCCAACGTCCTGACTTTC
CASSPRGGYGVTGANVLTF
>TRBV11-3|TRBJ2-1|TRBD2|many
TGTGCCAGCAGCAGAGCGGGGGTGGAGCAGTTCTTC
CASSRAGVEQFF
>TRBV11-2|TRBJ2-7|-|few
TGTGCCAGCAGCCACGCCAGCGGGTCCTCCTACGAGCAGTACTTC
CASSHASGSSYEQYF
>TRBV7-8|TRBJ2-7|-|many
TGTGCCAGCACTGCGGCAGGGGCAGCCTACGAGCAGTACTTC
CASTAAGAAYEQYF
>TRBV6-5|TRBJ2-1|-|-
TGTGCCAGCAGTTCCAACGGGGCCCGCCTGTTCAATGAGCAGTTCTTC
CASSSNGARLFNEQFF
>TRBV2|TRBJ2-3|-|few
TGTGCCAGCAGTGAAGGTGACGGGACTCACACAGATACGCAGTATTTT
CASSEGDGTHTDTQYF
>TRBV6-5|TRBJ1-1|-|many
TGTGCCAGCAGTTACGAGGGTTTGAACACTGAAGCTTTCTTT
CASSYEGLNTEAFF
>TRBV6-5|TRBJ1-4|-|few
TGTGCCAGCAGGTTTGGGACTAAACTGTTTTTT
CASRFGTKLFF
>TRBV4-1|TRBJ1-4|-|-
TGCGCCAGCAGCCAAATACCGGCAGGGGAGGATGAAAAACTGTTTTTT
CASSQIPAGEDEKLFF
>TRBV12-3/TRBV12-4|TRBJ2-5|TRBD1|few
TGTGCCAGCAGTTTTGGACAGGGACAAGAGACCCAGTACTTC
CASSFGQGQETQYF
>TRBV7-2|TRBJ2-3|-|few
TGTGCCAGCAGCTTAGCAAGATTAAGGGACCCCGCTTTT
CASSLARLRDPAF
>TRBV6-5|TRBJ1-1|-|few
TGTGCCAGCAGTTACTCATGGGACGGCGCTGAAGCTTTCTTT
CASSYSWDGAEAFF
>TRBV6-6|TRBJ1-6|-|many
TGTGCCAGCAGTCCCCCTACGGGTGAATCACCCCTCCACTTT
CASSPPTGESPLHF
>TRBV12-3/TRBV12-4|TRBJ2-5|-|many
TGTGCCAGCAGTTTGTTGGAGACCCAGTACTTC
CASSLLETQYF
>TRBV10-3|TRBJ2-7|-|-
TGTGCCATCGGGGATAGCTCCTACGAGCAGTACTTC
CAIGDSSYEQYF
>TRBV28|TRBJ2-2|TRBD2|-
TGTGCCAGCAGGGAACTAGCGGGGCGGGACACCGGGGAGCTGTTTTTT
CASRELAGRDTGELFF
>TRBV11-2|TRBJ2-2|-|many
TGTGCCAGCAGCTGGGGACCCACCGGGGAGCTGTTTTTT
CASSWGPTGELFF
>TRBV6-2/TRBV6-3|TRBJ2-7|TRBD2|-
TGTGCCAGCAAAGGACTAGCGGGGCACCTTGGCGAGCAGTACTTC
CASKGLAGHLGEQYF
>TRBV12-3/TRBV12-4|TRBJ1-5|-|many
TGTGCCAGCAGTTGGGATAGCAATCAGCCCCAGCATTTT
CASSWDSNQPQHF
>TRBV3-1|TRBJ1-5|TRBD1|few
TGTGCCAGCAGCCAAGGGACAGGGCACAATCAGCCCCAGCATTTT
CASSQGTGHNQPQHF
>TRBV2|TRBJ2-1|TRBD1|few
TGTGCCAGCGGCGGGACAGGGGGCGCCTACAATGAGCAGTTCTTC
CASGGTGGAYNEQFF
>TRBV11-2|TRBJ2-5|-|few
TGTGCCAGCACCATCAAAGGGGGACAAGAGACCCAGTACTTC
CASTIKGGQETQYF
>TRBV9|TRBJ2-3|-|-
TGTGCCAGCAGCGCCACATCTGGCATCGGGCCCACAGATACGCAGTATTTT
CASSATSGIGPTDTQYF
>TRBV20-1|TRBJ2-5|-|many
TGCAGTGCTAGAGGCTCCCCTATGGGAGAGACCCAGTACTTC
CSARGSPMGETQYF
>TRBV2|TRBJ2-7|-|many
TGTGCCAGCAGTAGGGGCATATACGAGCAGTACTTC
CASSRGIYEQYF
>TRBV6-2/TRBV6-3|TRBJ2-2|-|few
TGTGCCAGCAGTTTAGGACGGAACACCGGGGAGCTGTTTTTT
CASSLGRNTGELFF
>TRBV7-6|TRBJ2-5|-|few
TGTGCCAGCAGCGCGGCGCGGGAGACCCAGTACTTC
CASSAARETQYF
>TRBV7-9|TRBJ1-1|-|many
TGTGCCAGCAGCCAAGGGGTAAGGGGAACTGAAGCTTTCTTT
CASSQGVRGTEAFF
>TRBV28|TRBJ1-2|TRBD1|many
TGTGCCAGCAGTTACGGACAGGGACACTATGGCTACACCTTC
CASSYGQGHYGYTF
>TRBV7-2|TRBJ2-2|TRBD2|few
TGTGCCAGCAGCGGAGACCTAGCGGGGGGCCTCGCGAACACCGGGGAGCTGTTTTTT
CASSGDLAGGLANTGELFF
>TRBV7-9|TRBJ2-2|-|many
TGTGCCAGCAGCTTGAACAACGGGGAGCTGTTTTTT
CASSLNNGELFF
>TRBV7-9|TRBJ2-1|TRBD2|many
TGTGCCAGCAGCGCGGGGGGGCTCTACAATGAGCAGTTCTTC
CASSAGGLYNEQFF
>TRBV6-2/TRBV6-3|TRBJ1-6|-|many
TGTGCCAGCAGCTACCAGGGATCACCCCTCCACTTT
CASSYQGSPLHF
>TRBV18|TRBJ1-6|-|-
TGTGCCAGCTCACCAGTAGAAGGGATTAATTCACCCCTCCACTTT
CASSPVEGINSPLHF
>TRBV2|TRBJ2-1|-|many
TGTGCCAGCAGTGGGGGGTCGGCATCCTACAATGAGCAGTTCTTC
CASSGGSASYNEQFF
>TRBV12-3/TRBV12-4|TRBJ1-4|TRBD1|many
TGTGCCAGCAGTTCCCGACAGGGCGGGGATGAAAAACTGTTTTTT
CASSSRQGGDEKLFF
>TRBV12-3/TRBV12-4|TRBJ2-3|-|-
TGTGCCAGCAGTTTAGCGACCTCAGATACGCAGTATTTT
CASSLATSDTQYF
>TRBV7-9|TRBJ1-1|-|-
TGTGCCAGCAGCTTATGGCAGGGAAGGACTGAAGCTTTCTTT
CASSLWQGRTEAFF
>TRBV10-2|TRBJ1-1|-|-
TGCGCCAGCAGCCCAAACAGGAGGACTGAAGCTTTCTTT
CASSPNRRTEAFF
>TRBV18|TRBJ2-7|TRBD1|-
TGTGCCAGCTCATGGGGACAGGGCTACGAGCAGTACTTC
CASSWGQGYEQYF
>TRBV11-2|TRBJ1-5|TRBD1|many
TGTGCCAGCAGCCCCCGGCCAGGGGGCGATCAGCCCCAGCATTTT
CASSPRPGGDQPQHF
>TRBV6-2/TRBV6-3|TRBJ2-3|TRBD2|few
TGTGCCAGCACTGCGGCGGGGGGCCTGGCTAGCACAGATACGCAGTATTTT
CASTAAGGLASTDTQYF
>TRBV27|TRBJ2-7|TRBD1|-
TGTGCCAGCATGACAGGGGGCTCCGAGCAGTACTTC
CASMTGGSEQYF
>TRBV15|TRBJ2-4|TRBD1|few
TGTGCCACCAGCAGAGTCGGACAGGGTGGCCAGTACTTC
CATSRVGQGGQYF
>TRBV5-1|TRBJ2-2|-|few
TGCGCCAGCAGCTTTAGCGTGACCGGGGAGCTGTTTTTT
CASSFSVTGELFF
>TRBV7-8|TRBJ1-2|-|-
TGTGCCAGCAGCTTAGCGGGGGTCAACTATGGCTACACCTTC
CASSLAGVNYGYTF
>TRBV6-2/TRBV6-3|TRBJ1-1|TRBD1|-
TGTGCCAGCAGCCCCGGCCGACAGGGTAGTAGGACTGAAGCTTTCTTT
CASSPGRQGSRTEAFF
>TRBV11-2|TRBJ1-3|-|many
TGTGCCAGCAGCTCTTCTCCGACTGGAAACACCATATATTTT
CASSSSPTGNTIYF
>TRBV29-1|TRBJ1-1|-|many
TGCAGCGTTGGTTCAGGGCTGAGACCTGAAGCTTTCTTT
CSVGSGLRPEAFF